This T cell receptor beta chain came from a study of T cell repertoires in cytomegalovirus infection (dated by TCRdb to the late 2010s). About the study as a whole: Peptide stimulations targeted recently identified HLA-C-restricted CMV epitopes, whose presentation resists viral immunomodulation, together with well-studied HLA-B-restricted epitopes. Donor HLA type was relevant to the analysis, as public TCR beta signatures indicated carriage of CMV infection together with the matching HLA type.

Per the publication, the treatment or condition label means: in vitro stimulation with specific CMV peptide epitopes to enrich CMV-specific T cells. CDR1 and CDR2, looked up from the germline V gene (reference sequence), are LNHNV and YYDKDF. The CDR3 starts with the cysteine, ends with the phenylalanine, and has 17 residues. Just the 51-base CDR3 DNA is kept, in frame starting at base 1. V and J are truncated by 0 bases and 6 bases respectively, leaving an intervening sequence of 18 bases. With respect to this clonotype: Its antigen is still unknown. No base-level quality is on record; no much larger clone is a single base apart.

Sequencing used an Illumina HiSeq 1500. The public sequencing data were trimmed at Q25 with fastp and processed into clonotypes with MiXCR by TCRdb, which kept only in-frame beta chains. Rows with a matching CDR3 protein are joined into one entry that keeps the most common DNA and genes. This sample has roughly 800,000 distinct CDR3 sequences in its table, and 25% to 30% of those were observed once. Jointly, the top ten make up about an eighth of the sample. On the study overall, not on this receptor specifically: The ex vivo response was dominated by HLA-C-restricted CMV-specific TCR beta clonotypes, which also provided the single most frequent clonotype in two of eight donors. Carriers of CMV infection plus the relevant HLA type were discriminated by the cumulative frequency of public TCR beta family members in the study cohort and in an independent roughly 350-donor cohort.

This sequence was found in a human donor in good health (CMV status not recorded). Some clones in this sample may be carry-over from other donors' samples. The source material was cultured CD8+ T cells from PBMCs, sampled from culture after CMV antigen stimulation. The sequence links TRBV15 to TRBJ1-5, and possibly TRBD1, on 5 matching bases. The CDR3 sequence is CATSRDQRAGFSQPQHF. The nucleotides read TGTGCCACCAGCAGAGACCAAAGGGCAGGGTTTAGTCAGCCCCAGCATTTT.